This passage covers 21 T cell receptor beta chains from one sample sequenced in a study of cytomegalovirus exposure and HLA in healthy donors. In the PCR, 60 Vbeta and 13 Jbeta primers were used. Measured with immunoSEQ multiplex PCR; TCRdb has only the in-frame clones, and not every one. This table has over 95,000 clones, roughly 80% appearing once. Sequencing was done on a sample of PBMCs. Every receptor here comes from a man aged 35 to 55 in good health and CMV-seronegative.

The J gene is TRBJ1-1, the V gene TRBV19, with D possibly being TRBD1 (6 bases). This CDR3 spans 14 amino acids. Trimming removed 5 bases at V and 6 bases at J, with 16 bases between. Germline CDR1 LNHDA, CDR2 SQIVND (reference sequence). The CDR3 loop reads CASSPGHSLSEAFF. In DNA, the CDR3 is TGTGCCAGTAGTCCGGGACATAGTCTCTCTGAAGCTTTCTTT.

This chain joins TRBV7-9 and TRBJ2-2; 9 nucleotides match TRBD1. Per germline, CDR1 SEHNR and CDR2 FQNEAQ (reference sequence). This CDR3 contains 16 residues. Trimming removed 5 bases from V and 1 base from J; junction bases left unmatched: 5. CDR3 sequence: CASSERQGENTGELFF. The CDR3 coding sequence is TGTGCCAGCAGCGAAAGACAGGGGGAGAACACCGGGGAGCTGTTTTTT.

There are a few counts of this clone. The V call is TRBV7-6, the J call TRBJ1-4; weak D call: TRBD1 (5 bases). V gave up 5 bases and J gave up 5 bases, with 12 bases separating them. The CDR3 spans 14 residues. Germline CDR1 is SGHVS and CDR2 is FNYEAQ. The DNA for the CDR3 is TGTGCCAGCAGCCTCGACAGACCAAATGAAAAACTGTTTTTT. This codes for CASSLDRPNEKLFF.

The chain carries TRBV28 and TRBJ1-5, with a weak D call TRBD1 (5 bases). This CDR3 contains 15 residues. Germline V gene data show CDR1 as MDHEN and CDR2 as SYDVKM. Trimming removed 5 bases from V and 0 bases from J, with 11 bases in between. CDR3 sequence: CASSLGGNSNQPQHF. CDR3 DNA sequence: TGTGCCAGCAGTCTCGGGGGTAATAGCAATCAGCCCCAGCATTTT.

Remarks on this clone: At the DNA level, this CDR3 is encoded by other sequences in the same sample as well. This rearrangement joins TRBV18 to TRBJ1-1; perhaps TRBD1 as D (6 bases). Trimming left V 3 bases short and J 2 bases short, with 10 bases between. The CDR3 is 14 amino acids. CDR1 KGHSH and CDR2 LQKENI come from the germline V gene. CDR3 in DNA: TGTGCCAGCTCACCGAAACAGGGAAACACTGAAGCTTTCTTT. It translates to CASSPKQGNTEAFF.

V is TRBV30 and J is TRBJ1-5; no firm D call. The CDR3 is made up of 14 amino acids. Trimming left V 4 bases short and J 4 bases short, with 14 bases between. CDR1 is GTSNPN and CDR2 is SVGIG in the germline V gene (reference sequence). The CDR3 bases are TGTGCCTGGAATGTCAGATTCTCAAATCAGCCCCAGCATTTT. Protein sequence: CAWNVRFSNQPQHF.

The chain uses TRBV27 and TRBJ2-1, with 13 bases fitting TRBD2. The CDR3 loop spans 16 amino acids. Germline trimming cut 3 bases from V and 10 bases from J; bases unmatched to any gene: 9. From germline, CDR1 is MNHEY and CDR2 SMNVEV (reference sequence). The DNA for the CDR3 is TGTGCCAGCAGTTTCTTCGGACTAGCGGGGGAGGGGGAGCAGTTCTTC. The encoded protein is CASSFFGLAGEGEQFF.

For the CDR3, the DNA is TGTGCCAGCAGTCGTGACTACGAGCAGTACTTC. This sequence encodes CASSRDYEQYF. V usage is TRBV5-6 and J usage is TRBJ2-5; D remains ambiguous. The J call is doubtful: the DNA matches TRBJ2-7 better. The CDR3 spans 11 residues. Germline values: CDR1 SGHDT, CDR2 YYEEEE.

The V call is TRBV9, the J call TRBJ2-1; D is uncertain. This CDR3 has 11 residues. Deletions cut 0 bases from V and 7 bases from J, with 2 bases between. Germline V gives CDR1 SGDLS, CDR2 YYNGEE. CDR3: CASSVANEQFF. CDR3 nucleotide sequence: TGTGCCAGCAGCGTAGCTAATGAGCAGTTCTTC. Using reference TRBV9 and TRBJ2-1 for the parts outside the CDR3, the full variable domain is DSGVTQTPKHLITATGQRVTLRCSPRSGDLSVYWYQQSLDQGLQFLIQYYNGEERAKGNILERFSAQQFPDLHSELNLSSLELGDSALYFCASSVANEQFFGPGTRLTVL.

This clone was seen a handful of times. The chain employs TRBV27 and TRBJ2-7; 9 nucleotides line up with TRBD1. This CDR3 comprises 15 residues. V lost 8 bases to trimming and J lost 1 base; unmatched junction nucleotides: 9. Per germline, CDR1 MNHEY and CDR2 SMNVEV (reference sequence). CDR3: CASRSRDRASYEQYF. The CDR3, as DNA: TGTGCCAGCCGCAGCCGGGACAGGGCATCCTACGAGCAGTACTTC.

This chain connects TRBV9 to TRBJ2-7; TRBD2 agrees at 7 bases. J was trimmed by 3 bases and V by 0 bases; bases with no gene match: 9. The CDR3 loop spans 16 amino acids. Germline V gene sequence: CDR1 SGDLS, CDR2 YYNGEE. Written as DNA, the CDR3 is TGTGCCAGCAGCGTAGGGGCTAGCGGTCTAGACTACGAGCAGTACTTC. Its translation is CASSVGASGLDYEQYF.

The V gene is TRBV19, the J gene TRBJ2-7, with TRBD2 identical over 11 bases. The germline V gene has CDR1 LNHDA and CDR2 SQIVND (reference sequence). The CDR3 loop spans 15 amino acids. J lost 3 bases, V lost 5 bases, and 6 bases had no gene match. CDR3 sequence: CASSSTLAGDYEQYF. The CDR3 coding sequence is TGTGCCAGTAGTTCTACACTAGCGGGGGACTACGAGCAGTACTTC.

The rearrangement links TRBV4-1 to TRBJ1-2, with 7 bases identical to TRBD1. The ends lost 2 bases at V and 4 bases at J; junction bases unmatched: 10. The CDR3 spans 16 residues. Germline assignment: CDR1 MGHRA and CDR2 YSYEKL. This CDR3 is CASSQPKGATSYGYTF. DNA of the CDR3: TGCGCCAGCAGCCAACCCAAGGGGGCGACTAGCTATGGCTACACCTTC.

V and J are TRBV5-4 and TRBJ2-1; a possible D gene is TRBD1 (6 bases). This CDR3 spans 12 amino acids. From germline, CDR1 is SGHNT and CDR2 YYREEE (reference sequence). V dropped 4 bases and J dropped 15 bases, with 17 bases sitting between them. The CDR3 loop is CASSPDSRMGFF. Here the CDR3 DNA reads TGTGCCAGCAGCCCGGACAGTCGCATGGGGTTCTTC.

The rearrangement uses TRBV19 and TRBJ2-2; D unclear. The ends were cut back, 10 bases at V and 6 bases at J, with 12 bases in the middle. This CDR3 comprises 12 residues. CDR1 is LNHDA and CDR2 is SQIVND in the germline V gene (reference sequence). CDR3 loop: CATSDIPGELFF. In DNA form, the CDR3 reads TGTGCCACCTCAGACATCCCCGGGGAGCTGTTTTTT.

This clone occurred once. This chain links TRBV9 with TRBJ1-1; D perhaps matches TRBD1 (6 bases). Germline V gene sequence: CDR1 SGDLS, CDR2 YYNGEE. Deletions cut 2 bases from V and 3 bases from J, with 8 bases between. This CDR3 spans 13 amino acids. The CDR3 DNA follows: TGTGCCAGCAGCGTGGGGGCGGACACTGAAGCTTTCTTT. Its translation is CASSVGADTEAFF. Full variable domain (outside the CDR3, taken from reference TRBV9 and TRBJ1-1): DSGVTQTPKHLITATGQRVTLRCSPRSGDLSVYWYQQSLDQGLQFLIQYYNGEERAKGNILERFSAQQFPDLHSELNLSSLELGDSALYFCASSVGADTEAFFGQGTRLTVV.

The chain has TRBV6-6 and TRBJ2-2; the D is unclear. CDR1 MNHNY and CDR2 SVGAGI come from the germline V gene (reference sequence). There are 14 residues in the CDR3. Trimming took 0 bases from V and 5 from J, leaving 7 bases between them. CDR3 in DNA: TGTGCCAGCAGTTACTCCCCCCAGACCGGGGAGCTGTTTTTT. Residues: CASSYSPQTGELFF.

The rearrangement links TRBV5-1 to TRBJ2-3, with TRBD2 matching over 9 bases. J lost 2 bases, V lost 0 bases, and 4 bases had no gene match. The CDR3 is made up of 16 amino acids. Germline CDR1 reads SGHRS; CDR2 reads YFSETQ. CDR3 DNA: TGCGCCAGCAGCTTGGGAGCGGGAGGTCCCACAGATACGCAGTATTTT. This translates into CASSLGAGGPTDTQYF.

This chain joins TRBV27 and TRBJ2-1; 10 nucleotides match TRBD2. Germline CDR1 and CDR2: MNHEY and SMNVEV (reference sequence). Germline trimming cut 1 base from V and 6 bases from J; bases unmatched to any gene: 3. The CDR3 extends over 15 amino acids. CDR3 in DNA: TGTGCCAGCAGTTTATTACTAGCGGGACGCAATGAGCAGTTCTTC. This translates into CASSLLLAGRNEQFF.

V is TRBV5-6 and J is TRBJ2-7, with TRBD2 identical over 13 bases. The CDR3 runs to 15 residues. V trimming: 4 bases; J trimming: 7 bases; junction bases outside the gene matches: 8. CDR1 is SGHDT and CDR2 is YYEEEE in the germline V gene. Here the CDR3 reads CASSEGTSGKVEQYF. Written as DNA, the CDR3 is TGTGCCAGCAGCGAAGGGACTAGCGGGAAGGTTGAGCAGTACTTC.

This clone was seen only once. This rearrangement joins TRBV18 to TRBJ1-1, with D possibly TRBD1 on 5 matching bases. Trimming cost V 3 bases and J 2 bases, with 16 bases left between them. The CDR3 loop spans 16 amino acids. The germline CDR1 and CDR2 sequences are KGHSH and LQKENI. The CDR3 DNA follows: TGTGCCAGCTCACCTGAGGTAGTAGGGGATAACACTGAAGCTTTCTTT. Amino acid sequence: CASSPEVVGDNTEAFF.